This TCR beta chain was observed in a study of T cell responses to AZD1222 COVID-19 vaccine. TCRdb's copy holds only in-frame clones and misses some; the assay was immunoSEQ multiplex PCR. The repertoire holds around 120,000 clones, with approximately 88% as singletons. Trimming removed 6 bases from V and 4 bases from J; junction bases left unmatched: 11. The CDR3 loop spans 17 amino acids. Germline-derived CDR1 and CDR2 are MDHEN and SYDVKM. The TCR originated in an adult in good health. V usage is TRBV28 and J usage is TRBJ2-1; 11 positions agree with TRBD2. The starting material was peripheral blood, obtained on day 0 of AZD1222 vaccination. CDR3 sequence: CASRILAGVNSYNEQFF. The DNA for the CDR3 is TGTGCCAGCAGAATACTAGCGGGGGTAAACTCTTACAATGAGCAGTTCTTC.